This section outlines one TCR beta chain sequence together with its context. Its specific antigen is unknown. There are no base qualities to consult, and no much larger clone falls within one base. The source of the sample is a study of early T cells in non-severe SARS-CoV-2 infection listed by TCRdb under 2021. In terms of the full investigation: Bulk RNA from unsorted whole blood was used for TCR sequencing, so alpha and beta chains could not be paired. Beyond this particular receptor, the publication reports: VDJdb matching was skewed toward anti-spike CD8 responses and likely underestimated virus-specific expansions, missing private and CD4 specificities.

V drops 5 bases and J drops 7 bases, leaving 12 bases in between. From cysteine to phenylalanine, the CDR3 is 12 amino acids long. The sequence is cut down to CDR3 DNA, 36 bases in frame from base 1. CDR1 and CDR2 were assigned from the germline V gene (reference sequence) as LGHDT and YNNKEL. The study was a case-control design nested within a healthcare worker cohort in London, UK, with weekly nasopharyngeal swab PCR tests and blood sampling. Between 23 and 31 March 2020, the week of the UK lockdown, healthcare workers were enrolled and then followed up weekly for as long as 16 weeks. Receptor amplification or capture employed 5' RACE. TCRdb names NextSeq 500 as the instrument used. Unique molecular identifiers were attached to individual cDNA molecules in the TCR library protocol so that sequencing error and PCR bias could be corrected. Both TCR alpha and beta chains were sequenced, and tight co-correlation was observed between alpha and beta sequence abundances in each sample. For the original study's pipeline: V gene, J gene and CDR3 annotation of TCR sequences was performed with Decombinator V4. Expanded TCRs were defined as changing significantly between any two time points under a Poisson model with p below 0.0001. Abundances of TCRs were expressed as counts per million after normalisation to the total number of TCRs sequenced in each sample. TRAV1-2 paired with TRAJ12, TRAJ20 or TRAJ33 defined MAIT TCRs, while TRAV10 paired with TRAJ18 defined iNKT TCRs. VDJdb, accessed 1 November 2021, was searched for CMV, EBV and SARS-CoV-2 annotated TCRs, with TCRs annotated for multiple antigens excluded. The public reads were reprocessed in TCRdb via fastp at Q25 and MiXCR, keeping in-frame beta chains. Every entry covers one CDR3 protein and lists the most common genes and DNA from its rows. The V and J calls were not made by the authors but by TCRdb's processing. In this sample the table shows more than 65,000 distinct CDR3 sequences, roughly an eighth of which occur a single time. Approximately 1.3% of the sample belongs to the ten largest clones.

The sequencing input was whole blood. The chain is encoded by TRBV3-1 joined to TRBJ2-7; D gene: possibly TRBD2, on 5 matching bases. This TCR came from an adult who was a healthcare worker with PCR-confirmed SARS-CoV-2 infection or an uninfected control (not recorded which). This receptor has the CDR3 CASSSRTDEQYF. In nucleotide form, the sequence is TGTGCCAGCAGCTCCCGGACTGATGAGCAGTACTTC.